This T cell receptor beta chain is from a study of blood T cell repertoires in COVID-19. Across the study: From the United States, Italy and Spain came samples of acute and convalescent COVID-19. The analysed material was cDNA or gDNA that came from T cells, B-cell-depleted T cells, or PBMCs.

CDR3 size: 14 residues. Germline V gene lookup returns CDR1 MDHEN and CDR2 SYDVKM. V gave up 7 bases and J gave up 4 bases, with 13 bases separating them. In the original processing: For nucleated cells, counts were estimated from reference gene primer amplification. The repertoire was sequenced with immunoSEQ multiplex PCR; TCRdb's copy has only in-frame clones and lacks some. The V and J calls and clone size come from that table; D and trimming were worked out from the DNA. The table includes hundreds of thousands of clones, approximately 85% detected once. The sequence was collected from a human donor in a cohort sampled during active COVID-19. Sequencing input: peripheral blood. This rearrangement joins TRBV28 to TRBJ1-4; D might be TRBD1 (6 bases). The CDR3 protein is CASNLGAINEKLFF. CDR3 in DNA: TGTGCCAGCAATCTGGGGGCGATTAATGAAAAACTGTTTTTT.